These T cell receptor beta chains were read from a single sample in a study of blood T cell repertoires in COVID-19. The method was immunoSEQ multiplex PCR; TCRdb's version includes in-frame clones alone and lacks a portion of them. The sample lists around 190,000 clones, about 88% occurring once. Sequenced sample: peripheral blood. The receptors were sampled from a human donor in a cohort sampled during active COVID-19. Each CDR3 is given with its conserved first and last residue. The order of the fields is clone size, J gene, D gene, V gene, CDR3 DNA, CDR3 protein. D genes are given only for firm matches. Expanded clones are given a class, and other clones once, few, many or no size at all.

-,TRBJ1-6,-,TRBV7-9,TGTGCCAGCAGCTTAACAGGCGCGAATTCACCCCTCCACTTT,CASSLTGANSPLHF
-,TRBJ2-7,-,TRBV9,TGTGCCAGCAGCGTAGGGCCAGGAAGCTACGAGCAGTACTTC,CASSVGPGSYEQYF
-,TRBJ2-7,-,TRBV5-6,TGTGCCAGCAGCTTCTTCTTTAGGGAGGTCTCCTACGAGCAGTACTTC,CASSFFFREVSYEQYF
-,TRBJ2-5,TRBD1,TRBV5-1,TGCGCCAGCAGCTTCACAGGGGAAGAGACCCAGTACTTC,CASSFTGEETQYF
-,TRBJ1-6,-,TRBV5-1,TGCGCCAGCAGCGATACCCGGAATTCACCCCTCCACTTT,CASSDTRNSPLHF
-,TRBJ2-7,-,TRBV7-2,TGTGCCAGCAGCTGGGCAGGCTCCTACGAGCAGTACTTC,CASSWAGSYEQYF
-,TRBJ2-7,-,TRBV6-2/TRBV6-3,TGTGCCAGCAGTTACGCGTTCGGAGGCGAGCAGTACTTC,CASSYAFGGEQYF
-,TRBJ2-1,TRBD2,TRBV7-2,TGTGCCAGCAGCTTAGATACTAGCGACCGTGAGCAGTTCTTC,CASSLDTSDREQFF
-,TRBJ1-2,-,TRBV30,TGTGCCTGGAGTCAAGGGGTCTATGGCTACACCTTC,CAWSQGVYGYTF
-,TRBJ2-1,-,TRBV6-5,TGTGCCAGCAGTCCTTCGCTCCGGGACTCCCAGTTCTTC,CASSPSLRDSQFF
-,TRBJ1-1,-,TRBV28,TGTGCCAGCACCCAGGGGCTGAACACTGAAGCTTTCTTT,CASTQGLNTEAFF
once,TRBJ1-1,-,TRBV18,TGTGCCAGCTCACTGTCCAGGGCGACCATCGGCGAGAACACTGAAGCTTTCTTT,CASSLSRATIGENTEAFF
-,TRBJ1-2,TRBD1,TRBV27,TGTGCCAGCAGTTGGTCCCAGGGGGTCTATGGCTACACCTTC,CASSWSQGVYGYTF
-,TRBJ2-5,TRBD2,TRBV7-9,TGTGCCAGCAGCTCCCCCCTAGCGGGGCAAGAGACCCAGTACTTC,CASSSPLAGQETQYF
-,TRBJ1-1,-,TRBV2,TGTGCCAGCAGTGAAAGAGGGAACACTGAAGCTTTCTTT,CASSERGNTEAFF
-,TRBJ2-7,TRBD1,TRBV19,TGTGCCAGTAGTATAGGCGGGGACAGGGTTTACGAGCAGTACTTC,CASSIGGDRVYEQYF
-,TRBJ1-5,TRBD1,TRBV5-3,TGTGCCAGAAGCCTAAGGGACAGAGCACTGGAGCAGCCCCAGCATTTT,CARSLRDRALEQPQHF
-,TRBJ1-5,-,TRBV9,TGTGCCAGCAGCGTAGGGGGCACTGGCAATCAGCCCCAGCATTTT,CASSVGGTGNQPQHF
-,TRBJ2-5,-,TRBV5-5,TGTGCCAGCAGCAGATCCAGTTCGCAAGAGACCCAGTACTTC,CASSRSSSQETQYF
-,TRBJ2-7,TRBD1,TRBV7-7,TGTGCTAGCAGCTTAAGGACAGGGACGTCCTACGAGCAGTACTTC,CASSLRTGTSYEQYF
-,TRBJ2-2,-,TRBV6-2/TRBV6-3,TGTGCCAGCAGTTACTCCCGACACAACACCGGGGAGCTGTTTTTT,CASSYSRHNTGELFF
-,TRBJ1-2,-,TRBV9,TGTGCCAGCAGCGTAGCCCCCGACAGTAACTATGGCTACACCTTC,CASSVAPDSNYGYTF
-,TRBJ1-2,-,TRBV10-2,TGCGCCAGCAGTGAGTCGACAGCTAACTATGGCTACACCTTC,CASSESTANYGYTF